Presented here are 17 T cell receptor beta chains from one specimen sequenced in a study of tumor-infiltrating lymphocytes in primary liver carcinoma. Between roughly 17 and 30 mg of unsorted bulk tissue served as the source from which RNA and DNA were co-extracted. Synthesis of TCR beta cDNA was carried out from around 500 ng total RNA with a constant-region primer. Amplification in three nested multiplex PCR rounds with slightly modified ARM-PCR gave rise to TCR beta libraries. PCR rounds one and two used TRBV1-TRBV30 forward primers with a C-beta reverse primer for around 9 cycles each. MiXCR, run by TCRdb on the multiplex PCR reads, gives a single entry per CDR3 protein. The profile covers tens of thousands of distinct CDR3 sequences, with approximately 80% appearing a single time and around a quarter taken by the ten largest. Sequenced material: liver tumor tissue from sampling region 5. Subset of the sample: tumor region T5, tumor centre. Receptors originate from a man aged 40-49 years with primary liver carcinoma and hepatitis B virus infection.

Note on this clonotype: One end of the junction is discordant with germline, which a read error may explain. The chain recombines TRBV11-2 with TRBJ1-4; D is possibly TRBD1 (6 bases). The CDR3 totals 15 residues. From germline, CDR1 is SGHAT and CDR2 FQNNGV. Written as DNA, the CDR3 is TGCGCCAGCAGCTTGCTGACAGGCCGTAGTGAGATACTGTTTTTT. This gives the protein CASSLLTGRSEILFF.

Notes on this clonotype: The junction shows a germline mismatch at one end, possibly a read error. The chain is built from TRBV6-6 and TRBJ2-3, with D possibly TRBD1 on 5 matching bases. CDR1 is MNHNY and CDR2 is SVGAGI in the germline V gene (reference sequence). The CDR3 covers 12 residues. DNA of the CDR3: TGTGCCAGCACTGACAGCACAGATATGCAGTATTTT. Its translation: CASTDSTDMQYF.

With regard to this clonotype: A junction boundary mismatches the germline segment, possibly from a read error. The chain joins TRBV29-1 to TRBJ2-1, with 7 bases lining up with TRBD1. The CDR3 covers 15 residues. The germline V gene has CDR1 SQVTM and CDR2 ANQGSEA. The CDR3 loop is CSAEVGRRGQGEQFF. The CDR3 bases are TGCAGCGCTGAAGTAGGAAGAAGGGGGCAGGGCGAGCAGTTCTTC.

The gene calls are TRBV28 and TRBJ2-4; D gene uncertain. V gave up 6 bases and J gave up 6 bases, with 18 bases separating them. This CDR3 comprises 15 residues. Germline assignment: CDR1 MDHEN and CDR2 SYDVKM. CDR3 sequence: CASSPPWLARNIQYF. In nucleotides, the CDR3 is TGTGCCAGCAGCCCCCCCTGGTTGGCTAGAAACATTCAGTACTTC.

V gene TRBV5-4 combines with J gene TRBJ2-3, with D unresolved. Deletions cut 6 bases from V and 0 bases from J, with 11 bases between. CDR3 size: 14 residues. Germline V gives CDR1 SGHNT, CDR2 YYREEE (reference sequence). CDR3 coding DNA: TGTGCCAGCACTCCGAACCCAAGCACAGATACGCAGTATTTT. Its translation is CASTPNPSTDTQYF.

As for this clonotype: At one boundary the junction diverges from the germline segment, which might be a read error. The chain combines TRBV28 with TRBJ2-7; TRBD1 aligns across 10 bases. Germline CDR1 and CDR2: MDHEN and SYDVKM. CDR3 length: 16 amino acids. In nucleotides, the CDR3 is TGTGCCAGTAGTCCTTACGGGACAGGGGCTTCCTACAAGCAGTACTTC. Amino acids: CASSPYGTGASYKQYF.

This chain links TRBV4-2 with TRBJ2-7, with 8 bases that match TRBD1. Germline V gene sequence: CDR1 LGHNA, CDR2 YNFKEQ. This CDR3 is 16 amino acids long. Trimming cost V 2 bases and J 6 bases; bases outside gene matches: 12. CDR3 sequence: CASSQYPGQGNGEQYF. Here the CDR3 DNA reads TGTGCCAGCAGCCAATACCCCGGACAGGGAAATGGCGAGCAGTACTTC.

This sequence joins TRBV29-1 and TRBJ2-5; TRBD1 might be the D (5 bases). The germline V gene encodes CDR1 SQVTM and CDR2 ANQGSEA. This CDR3 contains 13 residues. V was pared by 4 bases and J by 5 bases, with 14 bases between. The CDR3 is CSVGPWGMETQYF. CDR3 DNA: TGCAGCGTTGGCCCATGGGGCATGGAGACCCAGTACTTC.

Details on this clonotype: The junction shows a germline mismatch at one end, possibly a read error. The CDR3 reads CASSTVETTEAFF. In nucleotides, the CDR3 is TGTGCTAGCAGCACAGTGGAGACTACTGAAGCTTTCTTT. This chain connects TRBV6-6 to TRBJ1-1; D gene ambiguous. This CDR3 is built from 13 residues. Germline CDR1 and CDR2: MNHNY and SVGAGI (reference sequence).

Concerning this clonotype itself: One junction end disagrees with the germline gene, perhaps due to a read error. The gene calls are TRBV29-1 and TRBJ2-7; D is possibly TRBD1 or TRBD2 (5 bases each). The germline V gene encodes CDR1 SQVTM and CDR2 ANQGSEA. This CDR3 contains 16 residues. CDR3 sequence (DNA): TGCAGCGCCATGACATCCGGGGCCGGCACTCCCTACGAGCAGTACTTT. Translation: CSAMTSGAGTPYEQYF.

On this clonotype: One end of the junction is discordant with germline, which a read error may explain. The gene calls are TRBV11-2 and TRBJ2-5; tentatively, D is TRBD2 (5 bases). The CDR3 loop spans 12 amino acids. Germline V lookup: CDR1 SGHAT, CDR2 FQNNGV. The CDR3: CTSGLGQETQYF. The CDR3 DNA is TGTACCAGCGGCTTAGGCCAAGAGACCCAGTACTTC.

Regarding this clonotype: A read error is likely, as this CDR3 ends without the conserved phenylalanine or tryptophan. The J gene is TRBJ2-1, the V gene TRBV7-8, with no clear D. V was trimmed by 6 bases and J by 9 bases, leaving 9 bases between them. Germline CDR1 SGHVS, CDR2 FQNEAQ. The CDR3 length is 11 residues. This chain's CDR3 is CASSVNFEQFS. The DNA of the CDR3 is TGTGCCAGCAGTGTTAACTTTGAGCAGTTCTCC.

The rearrangement joins TRBV11-2 to TRBJ2-1, with D tentatively TRBD2 (5 bases). This CDR3 is 16 amino acids long. V was cut by 7 bases and J by 6 bases, with 22 bases left in between. The germline V gene has CDR1 SGHAT and CDR2 FQNNGV. The chain's CDR3 is CASTYPGISSSNEQFF. CDR3 nucleotide sequence: TGTGCCAGCACCTACCCCGGGATTAGCAGTAGCAATGAGCAGTTCTTC.

Of note for this clonotype: No conserved phenylalanine or tryptophan ends this CDR3, so it is likely a read error. The chain has TRBV6-6 and TRBJ2-7; no clear D gene. The V gene lost 5 bases and the J gene lost 7 bases, with 9 bases spanning the gap. Germline loops: CDR1 MNHNY, CDR2 SVGAGI (reference sequence). The CDR3 length is 11 residues. The CDR3 reads CASSTKEEQYI. CDR3 DNA sequence: TGTGCCAGCAGTACTAAAGAGGAGCAGTACATC.

Comment on this clonotype: Without the conserved terminal phenylalanine or tryptophan, this CDR3 likely stems from a read error. The chain couples TRBV29-1 to TRBJ1-1, with a possible D match to TRBD1 (6 bases). There are 15 residues in the CDR3. From germline, CDR1 is SQVTM and CDR2 ANQGSEA. The CDR3 here is CNVEGGDTVNTEAFI. Here the CDR3 DNA reads TGCAACGTTGAAGGAGGGGACACAGTGAACACTGAAGCTTTCATT.

About this clonotype: The junction departs from the called germline gene at one end, perhaps through a read error. V is TRBV12-3 or TRBV12-4 and J is TRBJ2-5, with D possibly called TRBD1 or TRBD2 (5 bases each). The CDR3 loop spans 14 amino acids. This CDR3 reads CTSSGGRGEETQYF. The CDR3 DNA sequence: TGTACCAGCAGCGGCGGACGAGGGGAAGAGACCCAGTACTTC.

This clonotype was seen a single time. This is likely a read error, given that the CDR3 carries no conserved phenylalanine or tryptophan at its end. V and J are TRBV6-2 or TRBV6-3 and TRBJ1-1, with a weak D call TRBD1 (6 bases). This CDR3 is 14 amino acids long. The germline V gene encodes CDR1 MNHEY and CDR2 SVGEGT. The CDR3 DNA reads as TGTACCAGTCGGCGAGGGGGGATGTACACTGAAGCTTTCATT. Residues: CTSRRGGMYTEAFI.